This entry lists 32 T cell receptor beta chains sequenced from one sample in a study of T cells in Graves' hyperthyroidism and ophthalmopathy. What was amplified from RNA transcripts were TCR beta CDR3 regions. Primed by the HTBI set, a first-round RT-PCR was run on the TCR CDR3. TCRdb reprocessed the multiplex PCR reads with MiXCR, giving one entry per CDR3 protein. Here the sample spans more than 550,000 distinct CDR3 sequences, 15% to 20% being singletons. The sequencing input was blood. The receptors shown here come from a man aged 50-59 years with Graves' hyperthyroidism.

This clonotype occurred many times. V usage is TRBV12-3 or TRBV12-4 and J usage is TRBJ2-7; the D call may be TRBD1 or TRBD2 (5 bases each). The V gene lost 4 bases and the J gene lost 2 bases, with 18 bases spanning the gap. This CDR3 has 16 amino acids. This CDR3 reads CASSSQLRDHAYEQYF. CDR3 nucleotide sequence: TGTGCCAGCAGTTCCCAACTCCGGGACCACGCCTACGAGCAGTACTTC.

This clonotype was counted ten times or more. The V and J genes are TRBV12-3 or TRBV12-4 and TRBJ2-7, with no clear D. Trimming removed 5 bases from V and 7 bases from J, with 18 bases in between. The CDR3 contains 14 residues. The DNA of the CDR3 is TGTGCCAGCAGTCCGACATATTCGACTGGGGAGCAGTACTTC. Translated: CASSPTYSTGEQYF.

This clonotype was recorded many times. The CDR3 here is CASSLLGSANTGELFF. The CDR3 DNA reads as TGTGCCAGCAGCTTACTGGGCAGCGCGAACACCGGGGAGCTGTTTTTT. This sequence joins TRBV7-8 and TRBJ2-2; D not resolved. This CDR3 has 16 residues. V lost 2 bases and J 0 bases, leaving 10 bases between the germline ends. The germline gives CDR1 SGHVS, CDR2 FQNEAQ.

This clonotype was counted many times. The genes are TRBV6-5 and TRBJ1-1; D gene unclear. The CDR3 length is 14 residues. Germline V CDR1 and CDR2: MNHEY, SVGAGI. Trimming stripped 0 bases from V and 1 base from J, with 6 bases between. The CDR3 is CASSYSTQNTEAFF. The DNA of the CDR3 is TGTGCCAGCAGTTACTCGACACAGAACACTGAAGCTTTCTTT.

This clonotype was counted only a few times. V and J are TRBV11-3 and TRBJ2-7; the D gene is possibly TRBD1 (5 bases). Germline V gives CDR1 SGHNT, CDR2 YENEEA. This CDR3 has 15 residues. Trimming took 0 bases from V and 5 from J, leaving 14 bases between them. The CDR3 DNA reads as TGTGCCAGCAGCTTAGATGCGGCCCCAGGGAACGAGCAGTACTTC. The encoded protein is CASSLDAAPGNEQYF.

The chain carries TRBV27 and TRBJ2-2; 9 nucleotides align to TRBD2. This CDR3 region has 14 residues. J gave up 5 bases and V 6 bases, and 4 bases lay outside the gene matches. In germline, CDR1 is MNHEY, CDR2 SMNVEV (reference sequence). The CDR3 protein is CASRREGGTGELFF. The CDR3 nucleotides are TGTGCCAGCAGGCGGGAGGGAGGTACCGGGGAGCTGTTTTTT.

V gene TRBV6-1 combines with J gene TRBJ1-4; the D is unclear. With 4 bases removed from V and 3 bases from J, the gap between germline ends came to 9 bases. The CDR3 length is 14 residues. Looked up from germline, CDR1 is MNHNS and CDR2 is SASEGT. The CDR3 nucleotides are TGTGCCAGCAGTGTATTTCAAGCTAATGAAAAACTGTTTTTT. It encodes CASSVFQANEKLFF.

This clonotype has ten or more counts. The chain links TRBV2 to TRBJ2-1; D possibly corresponds to TRBD1 (7 bases). Germline CDR1 is SNHLY and CDR2 is FYNNEI. This CDR3 is 16 amino acids long. V lost 6 bases and J 3 bases, leaving 18 bases between the germline ends. DNA of the CDR3: TGTGCCAGCAGCGGAGGGGGACAGACAGTCTACAATGAGCAGTTCTTC. It codes for CASSGGGQTVYNEQFF.

A remark on this clonotype: It may be a read error: a sequence one base away is much more abundant. The V gene is TRBV30, the J gene TRBJ1-1, with TRBD1 matching over 7 bases. The J segment lost 0 bases and the V segment lost 5 bases, leaving 3 bases of the junction unmatched. This CDR3 comprises 13 residues. Germline CDR1 GTSNPN, CDR2 SVGIG (reference sequence). The CDR3 protein is CAWEGQLNTEAFF. Here the CDR3 DNA reads TGTGCCTGGGAGGGACAGTTGAACACTGAAGCTTTCTTT.

This clonotype has ten or more counts. The CDR3 spells CASSLETGLNTEAFF. The CDR3 nucleotides are TGCGCCAGCAGCTTGGAGACAGGCTTGAACACTGAAGCTTTCTTT. The chain recombines TRBV5-1 with TRBJ1-1, with a possible D match to TRBD1 (6 bases). The ends were cut back, 0 bases at V and 0 bases at J, with 9 bases in the middle. Germline V lookup: CDR1 SGHRS, CDR2 YFSETQ. The CDR3 sequence is 15 residues long.

The chain carries TRBV12-3 or TRBV12-4 and TRBJ2-2, with 7 bases fitting TRBD2. CDR3 length: 14 residues. V dropped 6 bases and J dropped 3; count of bases not matched to a gene: 4. CDR3 protein: CASSVREDTGELFF. CDR3 in DNA: TGTGCCAGCAGCGTCCGGGAGGACACCGGGGAGCTGTTTTTT.

This clonotype was detected ten times or more. The chain has TRBV4-1 and TRBJ2-7; TRBD2 matches at 10 bases. Per germline, CDR1 MGHRA and CDR2 YSYEKL. This CDR3 has 17 amino acids. J lost 4 bases, V lost 1 base, and 10 bases had no gene match. CDR3 in amino acids: CASSQVAAASGRYEQYF. CDR3 in DNA: TGCGCCAGCAGCCAAGTAGCTGCGGCTAGCGGGAGATACGAGCAGTACTTC.

On this clonotype: A much larger clone differs by one base, so this may be a read error. V is TRBV28 and J is TRBJ2-1; possibly TRBD2 for D (5 bases). Germline V lookup: CDR1 MDHEN, CDR2 SYDVKM. The CDR3 is 15 amino acids. The CDR3 DNA sequence: TGTACCAGCAGTGGGCGCGGGCGTTCCTACAATGAGCAGTTCTTC. Its translation: CTSSGRGRSYNEQFF.

The chain uses TRBV10-3 and TRBJ2-4, with TRBD1 as a possible D gene (6 bases). The CDR3 covers 16 residues. V shed 0 bases and J shed 3 bases, with 12 bases lying between them. CDR1 ENHRY and CDR2 SYGVKD come from the germline V gene. In DNA, the CDR3 is TGTGCCATCAGTGAGTCACAGGGAATTAGCAAAAACATTCAGTACTTC. Amino acids: CAISESQGISKNIQYF.

This clonotype has only a few counts. The rearrangement uses TRBV7-8 and TRBJ2-1; D is unresolved. This CDR3 is 15 amino acids long. The germline CDR1 and CDR2 sequences are SGHVS and FQNEAQ. V lost 1 base and J lost 8, with 15 bases in between. The CDR3 here is CASSLVLETMDEQFF. As DNA, the CDR3 is TGTGCCAGCAGCTTAGTCTTGGAGACCATGGATGAGCAGTTCTTC.

This clonotype was found a few times. Germline is not matched at one junction end, which may reflect a read error. The genes are TRBV28 and TRBJ2-7; 8 bases fit TRBD1. This CDR3 is 14 amino acids long. Germline-derived CDR1 and CDR2 are MDHEN and SYDVKM. Here the CDR3 DNA reads TGTGCCAGCAGTTTGCAGGGGGCCACCTACAAGCAGTACTTC. Amino acid sequence: CASSLQGATYKQYF.

The chain combines TRBV25-1 with TRBJ1-1; 8 bases match TRBD1. CDR1 and CDR2 (germline): MGHDK, SYGVNS. The CDR3 covers 13 residues. The V gene end was trimmed by 6 bases and the J gene end by 3 bases; junction bases not matched to a gene: 3. CDR3 nucleotides: TGTGCCAGCAGACAGGGGGTACACACTGAAGCTTTCTTT. Its translation is CASRQGVHTEAFF.

At least ten counts were recorded for this clonotype. The chain couples TRBV12-3 or TRBV12-4 to TRBJ2-5; TRBD2 might be the D (6 bases). V lost 6 bases and J lost 5, with 19 bases in between. This CDR3 comprises 15 residues. The CDR3 DNA sequence: TGTGCCAGCAGGTCTCTTCAGGGAGGTGGGGAGACCCAGTACTTC. Protein product: CASRSLQGGGETQYF.

This clonotype was recorded at least ten times. J is TRBJ2-1 and V is TRBV5-5; 10 nucleotides match TRBD2. Germline V gene data show CDR1 as SGHKS and CDR2 as YYEKEE (reference sequence). The CDR3 is made up of 15 amino acids. The trim removed 4 bases at V and 5 bases at J, leaving 6 bases unmatched. CDR3: CASSPSSGRDNEQFF. The DNA of the CDR3 is TGTGCCAGCAGCCCCTCTAGCGGGAGAGACAATGAGCAGTTCTTC.

In the case of this clonotype: A much larger clone lies one base from this, so it may be a read error. The V gene is TRBV6-1, the J gene TRBJ1-5; D gene uncertain. The CDR3 runs to 15 residues. In germline, CDR1 is MNHNS, CDR2 SASEGT. Trimming took 6 bases from V and 2 from J, leaving 14 bases between them. The CDR3 region is CASSEKSYGNQPQHF. CDR3 nucleotides: TGTGCCAGCAGCGAAAAGAGTTATGGCAATCAGCCCCAGCATTTT.

As concerns this clonotype: A much larger clonotype is one base distant, so this may be a read error. The chain recombines TRBV28 with TRBJ2-7; 11 nucleotides line up with TRBD2. J was trimmed by 3 bases and V by 6 bases; bases with no gene match: 1. CDR1 and CDR2 (germline): MDHEN, SYDVKM. The CDR3 runs 13 residues. CDR3 in DNA: TGTGCCAGCAGACTAGCGGGAGTCTACGAGCAGTACTTC. This codes for CASRLAGVYEQYF.

This clonotype was picked up a small number of times. The chain recombines TRBV4-3 with TRBJ1-1; no clear D gene. The length of the CDR3 is 13 residues. The germline V gene has CDR1 LGHNA and CDR2 YSLEER. V was cut by 0 bases and J by 4 bases, with 6 bases left in between. In DNA, the CDR3 is TGCGCCAGCAGCCAAGAATGGGGCACTGAAGCTTTCTTT. Residues: CASSQEWGTEAFF.

This chain links TRBV6-2 or TRBV6-3 with TRBJ1-5; D uncertain. The length of the CDR3 is 13 residues. Germline V gene sequence: CDR1 MNHEY, CDR2 SVGEGT. Trimming shortened V by 10 bases and J by 0 bases, and 10 bases separated the two germline ends. CDR3 bases: TGTGCCACCCGAAGGGATAGCAATCAGCCCCAGCATTTT. Protein sequence: CATRRDSNQPQHF.

This clonotype was counted at least ten times. The CDR3 loop reads CASSSMRDSQETQYF. DNA of the CDR3: TGTGCCAGCAGTTCCATGAGGGACAGCCAAGAGACCCAGTACTTC. The rearrangement uses TRBV28 and TRBJ2-5; 7 nucleotides match TRBD1. Germline trimming cut 4 bases from V and 1 base from J; bases unmatched to any gene: 6. This CDR3 comprises 15 residues. CDR1 is MDHEN, CDR2 SYDVKM, per germline.

This clonotype was seen at least ten times. The chain couples TRBV19 to TRBJ2-7; 12 nucleotides line up with TRBD2. CDR1 is LNHDA, CDR2 SQIVND, per germline (reference sequence). V dropped 1 base and J dropped 2; count of bases not matched to a gene: 3. CDR3 length: 16 amino acids. This chain's CDR3 is CASSIGLAGVTYEQYF. The CDR3 DNA sequence: TGTGCCAGTAGTATAGGACTAGCGGGAGTTACCTACGAGCAGTACTTC.

This clonotype came up many times. The chain has TRBV6-1 and TRBJ2-1; TRBD2 matches at 7 bases. From germline, CDR1 is MNHNS and CDR2 SASEGT. Trimming at V came to 6 bases and at J to 6 bases, leaving 20 bases not matched to a gene. The CDR3 has 18 amino acids. The CDR3 loop reads CASRGDIEGAGLFNEQFF. Written as DNA, the CDR3 is TGTGCCAGCAGGGGGGATATTGAGGGAGCGGGACTATTCAATGAGCAGTTCTTC.

The chain links TRBV6-4 to TRBJ1-6; D is perhaps TRBD1 (5 bases). The germline CDR1 and CDR2 sequences are MRHNA and SNTAGT. V lost 4 bases and J 10 bases, leaving 11 bases between the germline ends. This CDR3 region has 13 residues. CDR3 nucleotides: TGTGCCAGCAGTGCCCAGGGTTACTCACCCCTCCACTTT. Its translation is CASSAQGYSPLHF.

This chain links TRBV28 with TRBJ2-2; TRBD1 aligns across 7 bases. J was trimmed by 5 bases and V by 5 bases; bases with no gene match: 11. Per germline, CDR1 MDHEN and CDR2 SYDVKM. The CDR3 length is 16 residues. CDR3 coding DNA: TGTGCCAGCAGTCTAAGGACAGGCCCTGGGACCGGGGAGCTGTTTTTT. Translated: CASSLRTGPGTGELFF.

This clonotype was counted between two and nine times. The CDR3 DNA reads TGTGCCACCAGCAGCTTTCGAAGTGGGGAGACCCAGTACTTC. It encodes CATSSFRSGETQYF. The rearrangement links TRBV15 to TRBJ2-5, with unresolved D. V was trimmed by 3 bases and J by 5 bases, leaving 13 bases between them. CDR1 and CDR2 (germline): LNHNV, YYDKDF (reference sequence). This CDR3 comprises 14 residues. The full variable domain, in which reference TRBV15 and TRBJ2-5 provide the parts outside the CDR3, is DAMVIQNPRYQVTQFGKPVTLSCSQTLNHNVMYWYQQKSSQAPKLLFHYYDKDFNNEADTPDNFQSRRPNTSFCFLDIRSPGLGDTAMYLCATSSFRSGETQYFGPGTRLLVL.

This clonotype was counted only a few times. This chain joins TRBV9 and TRBJ2-7; D possibly corresponds to TRBD1 (5 bases). Germline V CDR1 and CDR2: SGDLS, YYNGEE. The CDR3 has 14 amino acids. The V end was cut by 0 bases, the J end by 3 bases, with 10 bases between. CDR3 protein: CASSVEVDSYEQYF. The CDR3 region has the DNA TGTGCCAGCAGCGTAGAAGTAGACAGCTACGAGCAGTACTTC.

With respect to this clonotype: This may be a read error, as it is one base from a much larger clone. The J gene is TRBJ1-5, the V gene TRBV12-3 or TRBV12-4, with 7 bases lining up with TRBD1. The V gene end was trimmed by 6 bases and the J gene end by 7 bases; junction bases not matched to a gene: 12. The CDR3 sequence is 15 residues long. The CDR3 sequence is CASRKGAGGWQPQHF. DNA of the CDR3: TGTGCCAGCAGAAAGGGGGCAGGGGGATGGCAGCCCCAGCATTTT.

In this sample, this clonotype turned up many times. The rearrangement uses TRBV11-2 and TRBJ2-7; D uncertain. CDR1 is SGHAT, CDR2 FQNNGV, per germline. CDR3 length: 12 amino acids. V lost 1 base, J lost 6 bases, and 7 bases lay in between. The CDR3 bases are TGTGCCAGCAGCTTAGGGATGGCCGAGCAGTACTTC. Translating it yields CASSLGMAEQYF.